A selection of T cell receptor beta chains follows, all from one sample in a study of Graves' ophthalmopathy and Graves' hyperthyroidism. TCRdb re-called the multiplex PCR reads with MiXCR, one entry per CDR3 protein. The sample has 200,000 to 250,000 distinct CDR3 sequences; roughly 21% are singletons. Sequencing used peripheral blood. The receptors were sampled from a woman in her forties or fifties with Graves' ophthalmopathy. Each CDR3 is given with its conserved first and last residue. D genes are given only for firm matches. Clone size appears in some rows only: once, few, many, or a class for an expanded clone.

j_call | d_call | clone_size | v_call | cdr3_nt | cdr3_aa
TRBJ2-2 | NA | few | TRBV7-8 | TGTGCCAGCAGCTTAGACCCGGTTAGGTCCGGGGAGCTGTTTTTT | CASSLDPVRSGELFF
TRBJ2-7 | TRBD2 | many | TRBV6-4 | TGTGCCAGCACGCCGGGACTAGCGGGAAACAGAGCCGGGTACGAGCAGTACTTC | CASTPGLAGNRAGYEQYF
TRBJ2-2 | TRBD1 | NA | TRBV30 | TGTGCCTGGAGTGTATGGGACAGGGGGAGCGGGGAGCTGTTTTTT | CAWSVWDRGSGELFF
TRBJ1-1 | TRBD1 | many | TRBV7-2 | TGTGCCAGCAGCTTGGGACAGGGCTCATACACTGAAGCTTTCTTT | CASSLGQGSYTEAFF
TRBJ2-2 | TRBD1 | many | TRBV19 | TGTGCCAGCCGTAACAGGGGGAACACCGGGGAGCTGTTTTTT | CASRNRGNTGELFF
TRBJ2-1 | NA | few | TRBV3-1 | TGTGCCAGCAGCCAGGCGGACGGCTCATACAATGAGCAGTTCTTC | CASSQADGSYNEQFF
TRBJ1-1 | NA | NA | TRBV24-1 | TGTGCCACCAGTCGGGCAGCAAACACTGAAGCTTTCTTT | CATSRAANTEAFF
TRBJ2-5 | TRBD2 | NA | TRBV3-1 | TGTGCCAGCAGCCCACCTCGCGGGACTAGCTCCATACTTCAAGAGACCCAGTACTTC | CASSPPRGTSSILQETQYF
TRBJ2-6 | TRBD1 | many | TRBV15 | TGTGCCACCAGCAGCAGGTCCGGACAGGCGCTCTCTGGGGCCAACGTCCTGACTTTC | CATSSRSGQALSGANVLTF
TRBJ2-5 | TRBD2 | NA | TRBV5-1 | TGCGCCAGCATAGCTAGCGGGGTGGAGACCCAGTACTTC | CASIASGVETQYF
TRBJ1-1 | NA | once | TRBV9 | TGTGCCAGCAGCGGGAGGGGGATGAACACTGAAGCTTTCTTT | CASSGRGMNTEAFF
TRBJ1-1 | TRBD1 | many | TRBV12-3/TRBV12-4 | TGTGCCAGCAGCCTAGGACAGGGGGCGATGAACACTGAAGCTTTCTTT | CASSLGQGAMNTEAFF
TRBJ2-7 | NA | many | TRBV19 | TGTGCCAGTAGTAGCGGGGGCAGATTATCCTACGAGCAGTACTTC | CASSSGGRLSYEQYF
TRBJ2-5 | TRBD2 | NA | TRBV12-3/TRBV12-4 | TGTGCCAGCAGCTCCGCAAGCGGGACGGAGACCCAGTACTTC | CASSSASGTETQYF
TRBJ2-7 | TRBD2 | many | TRBV12-3/TRBV12-4 | TGTGCCAGCACCCGTCGCGGGAGGGCCCACGAGCAGTACTTC | CASTRRGRAHEQYF
TRBJ2-2 | NA | many | TRBV18 | TGTGCCAGCTCACCGGCTGTCGAAAACACCGGGGAGCTGTTTTTT | CASSPAVENTGELFF
TRBJ1-4 | NA | few | TRBV28 | TGTGCCAGCAGTTTCCCGCGGGGGAATGAAAAACTGTTTTTT | CASSFPRGNEKLFF
TRBJ2-7 | NA | many | TRBV6-1 | TGTGCCAGCAGTAAAGTCGCGGGCCCCTACGGGCAGTACTTC | CASSKVAGPYGQYF
TRBJ1-5 | TRBD1 | many | TRBV28 | TGTGCCAGCAGTCCCCTGACAGGGGTTCAGCCCCAGCATTTT | CASSPLTGVQPQHF
TRBJ2-4 | NA | many | TRBV12-3/TRBV12-4 | TGTGCCAGCAGCGCCGACAGGAACATTCAGTACTTC | CASSADRNIQYF
TRBJ1-2 | NA | many | TRBV20-1 | TGCAGTGCTAGAGGCGGCTACACCTTC | CSARGGYTF
TRBJ1-6 | NA | many | TRBV20-1 | TGCAGTGCTAGAGATAGGAGAGGGGAACAACCCCTCCACTTT | CSARDRRGEQPLHF
TRBJ2-7 | TRBD1 | many | TRBV30 | TGTGCCTGGAAGGGGGACAGCCCGCGTGGCGAGCAGTACTTC | CAWKGDSPRGEQYF